This T cell receptor (beta chain) was documented in a study of graft-versus-host responses after intestinal transplantation. TCRdb's table, derived via immunoSEQ multiplex PCR, lists solely in-frame clones and lacks some. The table shows about 120,000 clones, with approximately 90% occurring only once. The CDR3 totals 15 residues. Germline CDR1 is SGHRS and CDR2 is YFSETQ. Trimming took 4 bases from V and 0 from J, leaving 12 bases between them. As to this clone: Antigen: not known.

V gene TRBV5-1 combines with J gene TRBJ2-3; D is perhaps TRBD1 (6 bases). Sequenced material: unstimulated CD4+ T cells sorted from spleen or lymph node cells, taken before intestinal transplant. This TCR came from a human donor who received an intestinal transplant. CDR3 sequence reads: CASSQTGWSTDTQYF. In DNA form, the CDR3 reads TGCGCCAGCAGCCAGACAGGATGGAGCACAGATACGCAGTATTTT.